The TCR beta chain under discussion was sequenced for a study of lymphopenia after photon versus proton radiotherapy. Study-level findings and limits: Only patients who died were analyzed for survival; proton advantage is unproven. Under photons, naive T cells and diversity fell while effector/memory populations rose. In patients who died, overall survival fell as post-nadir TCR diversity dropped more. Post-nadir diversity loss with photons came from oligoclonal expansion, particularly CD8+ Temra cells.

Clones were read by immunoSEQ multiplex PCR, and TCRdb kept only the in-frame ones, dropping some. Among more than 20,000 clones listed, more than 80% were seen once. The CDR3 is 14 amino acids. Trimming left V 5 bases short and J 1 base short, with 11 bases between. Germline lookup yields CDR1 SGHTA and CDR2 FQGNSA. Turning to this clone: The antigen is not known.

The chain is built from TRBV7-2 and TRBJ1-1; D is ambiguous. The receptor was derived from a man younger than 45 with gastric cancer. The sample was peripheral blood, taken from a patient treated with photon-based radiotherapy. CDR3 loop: CASSPMWGNTEAFF. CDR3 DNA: TGTGCCAGCAGCCCTATGTGGGGGAACACTGAAGCTTTCTTT.